The 14 T cell receptor beta chains below were found in one sample sequenced in a study of cytomegalovirus exposure and HLA in healthy donors. The PCR had 60 Vbeta and 13 Jbeta primers. Sequencing was performed with immunoSEQ multiplex PCR; in TCRdb, only in-frame clones are kept and a portion is missing. The sample has over 130,000 clones, roughly four fifths seen once. The specimen sequenced was PBMCs. Receptors were obtained from a male donor in good health and CMV-seronegative.

This chain connects TRBV10-3 to TRBJ2-1, with 9 bases fitting TRBD1. The CDR3 spans 15 residues. Unmatched junction bases numbered 7, after V lost 6 bases and J lost 4 bases. Germline V lookup: CDR1 ENHRY, CDR2 SYGVKD. The CDR3 region has the DNA TGTGCCATCAGCGACCGGGACAGGGTATACAATGAGCAGTTCTTC. Protein: CAISDRDRVYNEQFF.

V gene TRBV25-1 combines with J gene TRBJ1-4, with 9 bases matching TRBD1. Germline CDR1 MGHDK, CDR2 SYGVNS. CDR3 size: 13 residues. Losses at the gene ends were 8 bases for V and 7 bases for J; bases not matched to a gene: 5. CDR3: CASAQGAPEKLFF. The CDR3 DNA is TGTGCCAGCGCACAGGGGGCCCCTGAAAAACTGTTTTTT.

The chain couples TRBV6-1 to TRBJ1-1, with TRBD1 identical over 11 bases. V lost 4 bases to trimming and J lost 6 bases; unmatched junction nucleotides: 10. The CDR3 has 16 amino acids. Germline CDR1 MNHNS, CDR2 SASEGT. CDR3 residues: CASSAPGQGAGAEAFF. The CDR3 DNA follows: TGTGCCAGCAGTGCCCCTGGACAGGGGGCAGGGGCTGAAGCTTTCTTT.

The chain is built from TRBV9 and TRBJ2-5; 7 nucleotides agree with TRBD1. The V segment lost 3 bases and the J segment 1 base; nucleotides outside the gene matches: 3. The germline CDR1 and CDR2 sequences are SGDLS and YYNGEE. The CDR3 runs 14 residues. For the CDR3, the DNA is TGTGCCAGCAGCGCCGACAGGGCCCAAGAGACCCAGTACTTC. Residues: CASSADRAQETQYF.

This clone was counted between two and nine times. V is TRBV6-4 and J is TRBJ2-1; TRBD2 matches 7 bases. This CDR3 has 15 amino acids. Germline V gene lookup returns CDR1 MRHNA and CDR2 SNTAGT. The V and J ends lost 0 bases and 8 bases, in that order; junction bases with no gene match: 7. The CDR3 DNA follows: TGTGCCAGCAGTGACTCGGGAGGGGCCGGGGATGAGCAGTTCTTC. Translating gives CASSDSGGAGDEQFF.

This clone was detected only once. The V and J genes are TRBV2 and TRBJ1-1; D gene uncertain. There are 14 residues in the CDR3. Germline CDR1 reads SNHLY; CDR2 reads FYNNEI. V lost 3 bases, J lost 7 bases, and 15 bases lay in between. CDR3 sequence (DNA): TGTGCCAGCAGTGACACGGGAAACCTGGGTGAAGCTTTCTTT. Translated, it gives CASSDTGNLGEAFF.

The table lists this clone with a few counts. CDR3 sequence: CASSLVRDRGTDTQYF. The CDR3 bases are TGCGCCAGCAGCTTGGTCCGGGACAGGGGCACAGATACGCAGTATTTT. The chain has TRBV5-1 and TRBJ2-3; 9 bases align to TRBD1. V trimming: 0 bases; J trimming: 1 base; junction bases outside the gene matches: 3. Germline CDR1 and CDR2: SGHRS and YFSETQ. CDR3 length equals 16 residues.

The chain employs TRBV11-2 and TRBJ2-2, with 9 positions matching TRBD1. The CDR3 extends over 16 amino acids. Per germline, CDR1 SGHAT and CDR2 FQNNGV. Unmatched junction bases numbered 6, after V lost 4 bases and J lost 3 bases. This CDR3 reads CASSSPRTGDTGELFF. The CDR3 coding sequence is TGTGCCAGCAGCTCCCCCCGGACAGGGGACACCGGGGAGCTGTTTTTT.

V gene TRBV7-2 combines with J gene TRBJ2-1; 7 bases line up with TRBD2. The ends lost 10 bases at V and 6 bases at J; junction bases unmatched: 6. Germline CDR1 and CDR2: SGHTA and FQGNSA. CDR3 size: 12 residues. The CDR3 loop is CAKREGSNEQFF. In DNA, the CDR3 is TGTGCCAAAAGGGAGGGAAGCAATGAGCAGTTCTTC.

The rearrangement joins TRBV19 to TRBJ2-7, with D perhaps matching TRBD2 (5 bases). The germline gives CDR1 LNHDA, CDR2 SQIVND (reference sequence). Between the trimmed V and J ends, which lost 6 bases and 7 bases, there was a span of 10 bases. This CDR3 contains 11 residues. The CDR3 here is CASRSTGEQYF. The CDR3 bases are TGTGCCAGTAGGTCGACGGGGGAGCAGTACTTC.

V usage is TRBV2 and J usage is TRBJ1-1; 8 bases map to TRBD1. The CDR3 is 15 residues long. CDR1 is SNHLY, CDR2 FYNNEI, per germline. Germline trimming cut 5 bases from V and 2 bases from J; bases unmatched to any gene: 7. The CDR3, as DNA: TGTGCCAGCAGTCCCACAGGGGGGTTTAACACTGAAGCTTTCTTT. Translating it yields CASSPTGGFNTEAFF.

The chain employs TRBV7-9 and TRBJ2-7, with D possibly TRBD1 on 5 matching bases. Germline CDR1 reads SEHNR; CDR2 reads FQNEAQ (reference sequence). V lost 5 bases and J lost 1, with 12 bases in between. The CDR3 runs to 14 residues. DNA of the CDR3: TGTGCCAGCAGCCACGTTGACAGTTCCTACGAGCAGTACTTC. Protein sequence: CASSHVDSSYEQYF.

This clone is a singleton in its sample. The chain carries TRBV18 and TRBJ1-1; D gene unclear. Germline V lookup: CDR1 KGHSH, CDR2 LQKENI. This CDR3 has 16 residues. V was pared by 2 bases and J by 3 bases, with 16 bases between. The CDR3 loop is CASSPGVLGRDTEAFF. The CDR3, as DNA: TGTGCCAGCTCACCAGGGGTGTTAGGGAGGGACACTGAAGCTTTCTTT.

The chain recombines TRBV7-9 with TRBJ2-1, with 10 bases lining up with TRBD1. CDR1 and CDR2 from the germline V gene are SEHNR and FQNEAQ (reference sequence). V trimming: 4 bases; J trimming: 8 bases; junction bases outside the gene matches: 5. This CDR3 has 14 amino acids. The CDR3 coding sequence is TGTGCCAGCAGCTCCCGGGACAGGGGTTATGAGCAGTTCTTC. This codes for CASSSRDRGYEQFF.